This TCR beta chain originates from a study of T-cell reconstitution after alpha-beta-depleted transplantation in children. Study-level points and caveats: Expanded graft clones, several hundred of them, were reportedly the source of alpha-beta T cells about two months after transplant. For some patients, TCRbeta diversity was high at day 60 because of recipient T cells and thymic progenitors that survived.

In regard to this clonotype: Its antigen remains unknown.

Unique molecular identifiers were used to barcode this TCRbeta library. MiXCR, applied by TCRdb to the PCR reads, yields one record per CDR3 protein. The sample yields about 900,000 distinct CDR3 sequences, roughly 29% seen once. The germline gives CDR1 SGHRS, CDR2 YFSETQ. The CDR3 sequence is 15 residues long. J was trimmed by 3 bases and V by 4 bases; bases with no gene match: 5. The sequence was collected from a boy in the first two years of life who had a stem cell transplant for SCID, so the T cells may come from the graft donor. The source material was PBMCs, mostly from graft donor cells, sampled 360 days after TCRalphabeta/CD19-depleted stem cell transplant. The V and J genes are TRBV5-1 and TRBJ2-7, with 12 positions matching TRBD2. DNA for the CDR3: TGCGCCAGCAGCACGACTAGCGGGAGTTTCTACGAGCAGTACTTC. Its translation: CASSTTSGSFYEQYF.